This note documents a single TCR beta chain sequence. Its antigen is as yet unknown. Germline-derived CDR1 and CDR2 are SGHTA and FQGNSA. The V segment lost 6 bases and the J segment 1 base; nucleotides outside the gene matches: 8. The CDR3 is 15 amino acids. It was at deep level that the assay was run. Per the original methods: In the immunoSEQ data, sequences were junction-only and lacked quality scores, so filtering differed. Generated by immunoSEQ multiplex PCR, the TCRdb table keeps only in-frame clones and is missing some. The V and J calls and the clone size are those of that table, but D and trimming were determined from the DNA. This repertoire shows millions of clones, about 95% found once; its top ten account for around 1.1%. The data derive from a study of shared clonotypes between healthy human individuals. Study-level results: Estimated clonotype richness was generally higher in naive than memory subsets.

CD8 cells classed as naive were CD45RO-negative and positively selected for CCR7, excluding terminally differentiated effector memory CD45RA+ cells. The clonotype comes from a man aged 18-30 years in good health. The specimen sequenced was naive CD8+ T cells sorted from blood. The genes are TRBV7-2 and TRBJ2-7, with TRBD1 matching over 8 bases. This CDR3 reads CASRQFQGASYEQYF. Written as DNA, the CDR3 is TGTGCCAGCAGACAGTTCCAGGGGGCATCCTACGAGCAGTACTTC.